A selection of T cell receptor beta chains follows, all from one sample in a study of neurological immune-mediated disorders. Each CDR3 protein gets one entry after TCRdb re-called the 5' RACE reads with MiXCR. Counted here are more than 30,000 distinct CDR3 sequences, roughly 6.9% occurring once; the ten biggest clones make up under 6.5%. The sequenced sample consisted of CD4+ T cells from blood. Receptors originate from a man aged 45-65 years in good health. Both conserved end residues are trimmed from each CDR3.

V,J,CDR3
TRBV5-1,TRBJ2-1,ASSLGRNEQF
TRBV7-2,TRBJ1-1,ASSLSWNTEAF
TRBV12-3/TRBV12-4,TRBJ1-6,ASSLQGAVNSPLH
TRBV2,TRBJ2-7,ASSGDSYEQY
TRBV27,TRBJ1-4,ATARQGGEKLF
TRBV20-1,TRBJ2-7,SATQLGREPSYEQY
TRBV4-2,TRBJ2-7,ASSQGPVYEQY
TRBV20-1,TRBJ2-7,SARLQRASYEQY
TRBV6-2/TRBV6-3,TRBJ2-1,ASSYFGGGPNEQF
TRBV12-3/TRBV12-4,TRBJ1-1,ASSSRINSQAF
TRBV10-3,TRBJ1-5,AARQGPNQPQH
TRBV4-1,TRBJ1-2,ASSQDETGNYGYT
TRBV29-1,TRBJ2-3,SVQGAVDTQY
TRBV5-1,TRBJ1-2,ASSPTGVYGYT
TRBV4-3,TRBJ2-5,ASSHGGRETQY
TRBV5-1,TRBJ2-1,ASSLLAGSSWNEQF
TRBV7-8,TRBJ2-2,ASRLISGTGELF
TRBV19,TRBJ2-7,ASSHQRGHEQY
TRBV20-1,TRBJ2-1,SALGPGSDEQF
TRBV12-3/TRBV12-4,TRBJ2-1,ASSRVREQF
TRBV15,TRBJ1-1,ATSQVHANTEAF
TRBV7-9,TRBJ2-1,ASIKMGGINNEQF
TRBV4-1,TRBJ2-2,ASSSPSGSYTGELF
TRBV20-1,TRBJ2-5,SAERGVETQY
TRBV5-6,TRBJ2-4,ASSSVTSGGAKNIQY
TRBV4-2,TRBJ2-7,ASSQGIGTDSYEQY
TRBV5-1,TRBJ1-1,ASSLWENTEAF
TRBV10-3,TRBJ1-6,AISPTGKYTDSPLH
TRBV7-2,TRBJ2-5,ASSAAGIQETQY
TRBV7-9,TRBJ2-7,ASSLAASGALPQY
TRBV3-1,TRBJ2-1,ASSQEGAGGAQEQF
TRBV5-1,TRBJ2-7,ASSLDSGAGGEEQY
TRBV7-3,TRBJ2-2,ASSLGGPANTGELF
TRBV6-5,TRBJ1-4,ASSYSGGRTFNEKLF